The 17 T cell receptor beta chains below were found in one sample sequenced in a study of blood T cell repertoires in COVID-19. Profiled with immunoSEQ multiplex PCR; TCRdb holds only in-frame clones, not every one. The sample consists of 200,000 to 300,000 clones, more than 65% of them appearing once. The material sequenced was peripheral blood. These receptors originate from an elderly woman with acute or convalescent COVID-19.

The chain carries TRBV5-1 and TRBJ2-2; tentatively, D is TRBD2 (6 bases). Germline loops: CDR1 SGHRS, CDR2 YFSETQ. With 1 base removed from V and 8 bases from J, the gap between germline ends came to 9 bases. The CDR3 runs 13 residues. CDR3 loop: CASSLRREGELFF. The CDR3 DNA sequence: TGCGCCAGCAGCTTGAGGAGGGAGGGGGAGCTGTTTTTT.

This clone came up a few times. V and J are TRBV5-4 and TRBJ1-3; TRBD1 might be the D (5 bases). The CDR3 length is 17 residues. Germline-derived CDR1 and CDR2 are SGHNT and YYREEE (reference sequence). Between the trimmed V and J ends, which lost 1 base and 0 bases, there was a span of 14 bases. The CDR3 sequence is CASSLSGGIGSGNTIYF. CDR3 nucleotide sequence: TGTGCCAGCAGCTTGTCGGGGGGGATAGGCTCTGGAAACACCATATATTTT.

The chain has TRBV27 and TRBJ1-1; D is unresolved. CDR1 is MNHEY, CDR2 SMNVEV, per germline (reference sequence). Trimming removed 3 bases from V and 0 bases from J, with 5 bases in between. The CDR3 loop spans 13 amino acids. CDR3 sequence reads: CASSFSVNTEAFF. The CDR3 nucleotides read TGTGCCAGCAGTTTTTCAGTGAACACTGAAGCTTTCTTT.

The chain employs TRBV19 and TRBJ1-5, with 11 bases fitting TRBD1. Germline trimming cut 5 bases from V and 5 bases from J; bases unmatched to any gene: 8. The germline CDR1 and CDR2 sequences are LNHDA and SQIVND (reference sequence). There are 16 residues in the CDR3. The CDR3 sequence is CASSPRDRGNYQPQHF. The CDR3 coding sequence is TGTGCCAGTAGTCCAAGGGACAGGGGGAATTATCAGCCCCAGCATTTT. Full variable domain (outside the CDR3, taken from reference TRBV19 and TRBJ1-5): DGGITQSPKYLFRKEGQNVTLSCEQNLNHDAMYWYRQDPGQGLRLIYYSQIVNDFQKGDIAEGYSVSREKKESFPLTVTSAQKNPTAFYLCASSPRDRGNYQPQHFGDGTRLSIL.

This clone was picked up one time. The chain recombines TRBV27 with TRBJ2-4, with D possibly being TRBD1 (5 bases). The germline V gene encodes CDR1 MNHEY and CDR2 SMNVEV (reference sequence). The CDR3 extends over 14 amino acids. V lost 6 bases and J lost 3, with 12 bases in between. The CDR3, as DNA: TGTGCCAGCAGGAGCCTAGGGGTCAAAAACATTCAGTACTTC. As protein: CASRSLGVKNIQYF.

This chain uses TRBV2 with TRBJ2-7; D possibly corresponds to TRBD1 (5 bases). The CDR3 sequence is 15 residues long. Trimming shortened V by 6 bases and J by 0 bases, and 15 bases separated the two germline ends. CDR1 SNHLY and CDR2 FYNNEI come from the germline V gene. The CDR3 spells CASSLGQDFSYEQYF. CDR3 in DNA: TGTGCCAGCAGCCTCGGACAAGACTTCTCCTACGAGCAGTACTTC.

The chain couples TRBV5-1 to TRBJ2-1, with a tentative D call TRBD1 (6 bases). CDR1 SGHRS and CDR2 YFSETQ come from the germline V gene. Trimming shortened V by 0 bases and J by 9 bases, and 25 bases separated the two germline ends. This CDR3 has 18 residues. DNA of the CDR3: TGCGCCAGCAGCTTGGAAATGGGACAAAACCCTATCTTGGGTGAGCAGTTCTTC. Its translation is CASSLEMGQNPILGEQFF.

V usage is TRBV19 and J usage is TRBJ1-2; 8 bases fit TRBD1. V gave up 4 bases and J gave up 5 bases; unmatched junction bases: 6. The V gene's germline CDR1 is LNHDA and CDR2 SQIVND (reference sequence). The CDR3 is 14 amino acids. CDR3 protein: CASSTGTGVYGYTF. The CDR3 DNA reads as TGTGCCAGTAGTACCGGGACAGGAGTTTATGGCTACACCTTC.

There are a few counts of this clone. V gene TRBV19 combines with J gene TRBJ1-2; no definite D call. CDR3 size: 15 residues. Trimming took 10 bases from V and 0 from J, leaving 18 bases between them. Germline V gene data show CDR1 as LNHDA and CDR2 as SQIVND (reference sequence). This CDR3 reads CATTSLPISNYGYTF. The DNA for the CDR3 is TGTGCCACCACCAGTTTGCCGATCTCTAACTATGGCTACACCTTC.

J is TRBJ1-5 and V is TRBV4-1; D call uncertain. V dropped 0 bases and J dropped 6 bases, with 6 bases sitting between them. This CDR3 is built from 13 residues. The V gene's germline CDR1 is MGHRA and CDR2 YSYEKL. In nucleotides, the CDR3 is TGCGCCAGCAGCCAAGACTCCGGTCAGCCCCAGCATTTT. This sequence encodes CASSQDSGQPQHF.

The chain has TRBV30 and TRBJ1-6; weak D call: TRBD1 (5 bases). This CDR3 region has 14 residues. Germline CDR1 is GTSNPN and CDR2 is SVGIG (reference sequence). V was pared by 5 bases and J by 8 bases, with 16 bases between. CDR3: CAWGRGNLDSPLHF. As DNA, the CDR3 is TGTGCCTGGGGACGGGGGAATTTAGATTCACCCCTCCACTTT.

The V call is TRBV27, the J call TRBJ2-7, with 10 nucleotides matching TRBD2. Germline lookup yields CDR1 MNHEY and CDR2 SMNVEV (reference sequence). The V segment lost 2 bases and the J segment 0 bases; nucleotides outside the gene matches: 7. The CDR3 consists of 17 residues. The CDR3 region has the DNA TGTGCCAGCAGTTTAAAGGTGACTAGCGGGCCCTCCTACGAGCAGTACTTC. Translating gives CASSLKVTSGPSYEQYF.

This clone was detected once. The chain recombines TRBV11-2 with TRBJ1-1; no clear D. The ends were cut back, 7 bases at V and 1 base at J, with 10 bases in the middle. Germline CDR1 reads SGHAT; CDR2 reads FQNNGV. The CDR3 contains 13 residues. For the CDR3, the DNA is TGTGCCAGCAAACTTGCCCAGAACACTGAAGCTTTCTTT. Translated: CASKLAQNTEAFF. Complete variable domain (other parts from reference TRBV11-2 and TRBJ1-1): EAGVAQSPRYKIIEKRQSVAFWCNPISGHATLYWYQQILGQGPKLLIQFQNNGVVDDSQLPKDRFSAERLKGVDSTLKIQPAKLEDSAVYLCASKLAQNTEAFFGQGTRLTVV.

CDR3 residues: CASSEFGTGNQPQHF. In nucleotides, the CDR3 is TGTGCCAGCAGTGAATTCGGGACAGGCAATCAGCCCCAGCATTTT. The J gene is TRBJ1-5, the V gene TRBV25-1; 7 nucleotides line up with TRBD1. Unmatched junction bases numbered 2, after V lost 1 base and J lost 2 bases. Germline values: CDR1 MGHDK, CDR2 SYGVNS. The CDR3 contains 15 residues.

Here the CDR3 DNA reads TGTGCCAGCCGCCCCCAGACAGGGGGCCGTGAAAAACTGTTTTTT. Translation: CASRPQTGGREKLFF. The chain has TRBV28 and TRBJ1-4; TRBD1 matches 10 bases. The V segment lost 8 bases and the J segment 7 bases; nucleotides outside the gene matches: 10. Germline loops: CDR1 MDHEN, CDR2 SYDVKM. The CDR3 contains 15 residues.

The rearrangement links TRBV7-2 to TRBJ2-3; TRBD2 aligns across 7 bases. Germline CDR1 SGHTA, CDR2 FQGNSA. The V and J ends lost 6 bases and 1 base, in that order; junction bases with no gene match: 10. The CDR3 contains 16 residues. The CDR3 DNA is TGTGCCAGCAGGTTAAGGGCGGGAGCGGGCACAGATACGCAGTATTTT. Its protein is CASRLRAGAGTDTQYF.

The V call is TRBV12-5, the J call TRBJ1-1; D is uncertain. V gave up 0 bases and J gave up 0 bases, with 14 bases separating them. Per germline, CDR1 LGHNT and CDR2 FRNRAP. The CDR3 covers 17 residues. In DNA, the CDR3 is TGTGCTAGTGGTTTGGTAGTGGGCAGTTCCATGAACACTGAAGCTTTCTTT. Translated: CASGLVVGSSMNTEAFF. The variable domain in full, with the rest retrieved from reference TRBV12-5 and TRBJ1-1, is DARVTQTPRHKVTEMGQEVTMRCQPILGHNTVFWYRQTMMQGLELLAYFRNRAPLDDSGMPKDRFSAEMPDATLATLKIQPSEPRDSAVYFCASGLVVGSSMNTEAFFGQGTRLTVV.